This T cell receptor beta chain was obtained from a study of cytomegalovirus exposure and HLA in healthy donors. Study at large: Previous work identified 95 million to 120 million unique TCR beta sequences from 150 million to 200 million T cells. General observations from the study: Later findings reportedly placed an Asian-associated ancestry cluster below the approximately 670-donor mean for N-insertions.

The CDR3 has 15 amino acids. Trimming took 3 bases from V and 3 from J; bases not matched to a gene: 5. Germline CDR1 reads SNHLY; CDR2 reads FYNNEI. PCR primers comprised 60 Vbeta and 13 Jbeta primers. Repertoires were generated with immunoSEQ multiplex PCR, while TCRdb's copy carries only in-frame clones and drops some. Of 120,000 or so clones listed, approximately 82% were seen once; the top ten hold 13%. Of note for this clone: Its specificity is unknown.

The receptor's source is a young man in good health and CMV-seropositive. The chain employs TRBV2 and TRBJ2-1; 7 bases line up with TRBD2. The specimen sequenced was PBMCs. The CDR3 nucleotides are TGTGCCAGCAGTGAGCCGACTAGCCTCTACAATGAGCAGTTCTTC. It encodes CASSEPTSLYNEQFF.